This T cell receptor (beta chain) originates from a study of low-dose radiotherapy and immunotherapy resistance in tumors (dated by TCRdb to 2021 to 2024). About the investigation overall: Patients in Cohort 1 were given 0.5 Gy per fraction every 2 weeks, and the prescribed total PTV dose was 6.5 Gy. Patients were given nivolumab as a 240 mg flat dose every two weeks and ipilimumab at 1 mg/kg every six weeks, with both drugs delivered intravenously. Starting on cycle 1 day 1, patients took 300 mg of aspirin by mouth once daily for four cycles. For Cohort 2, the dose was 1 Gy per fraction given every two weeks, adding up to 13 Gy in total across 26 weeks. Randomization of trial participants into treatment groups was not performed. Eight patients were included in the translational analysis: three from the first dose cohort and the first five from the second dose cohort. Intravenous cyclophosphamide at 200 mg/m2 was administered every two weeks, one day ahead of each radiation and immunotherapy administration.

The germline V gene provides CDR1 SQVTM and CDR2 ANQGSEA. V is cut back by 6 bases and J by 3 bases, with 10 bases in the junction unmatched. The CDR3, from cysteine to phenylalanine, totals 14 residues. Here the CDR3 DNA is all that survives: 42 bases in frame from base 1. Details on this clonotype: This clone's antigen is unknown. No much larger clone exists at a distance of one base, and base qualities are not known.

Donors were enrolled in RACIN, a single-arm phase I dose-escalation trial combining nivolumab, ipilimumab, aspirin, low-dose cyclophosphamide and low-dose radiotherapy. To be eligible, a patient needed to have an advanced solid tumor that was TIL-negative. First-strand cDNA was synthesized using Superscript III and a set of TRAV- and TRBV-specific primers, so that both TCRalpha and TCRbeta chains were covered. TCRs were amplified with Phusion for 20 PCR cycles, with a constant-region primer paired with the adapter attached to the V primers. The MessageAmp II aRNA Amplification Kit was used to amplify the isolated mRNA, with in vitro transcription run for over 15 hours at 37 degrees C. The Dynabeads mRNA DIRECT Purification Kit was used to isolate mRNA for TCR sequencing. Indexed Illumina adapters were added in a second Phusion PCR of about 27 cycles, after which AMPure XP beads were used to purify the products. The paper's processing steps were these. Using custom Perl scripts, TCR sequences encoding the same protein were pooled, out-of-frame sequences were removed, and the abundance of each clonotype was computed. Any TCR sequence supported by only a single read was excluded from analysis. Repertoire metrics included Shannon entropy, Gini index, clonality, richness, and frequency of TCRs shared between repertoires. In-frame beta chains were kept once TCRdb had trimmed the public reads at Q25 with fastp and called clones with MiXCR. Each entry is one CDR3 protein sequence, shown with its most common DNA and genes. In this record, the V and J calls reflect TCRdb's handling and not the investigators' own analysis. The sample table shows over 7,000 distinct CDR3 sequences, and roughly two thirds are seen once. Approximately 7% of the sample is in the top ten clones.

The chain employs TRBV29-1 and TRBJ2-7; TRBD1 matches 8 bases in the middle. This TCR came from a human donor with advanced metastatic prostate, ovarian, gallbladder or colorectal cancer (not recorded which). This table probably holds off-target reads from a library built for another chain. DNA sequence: TGCAGCGTGGGGGTACAGGGGGGCGTCTACGAGCAGTACTTC. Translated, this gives CSVGVQGGVYEQYF.